The 16 T cell receptor beta chains presented below share a single source sample, sequenced in a study of T cell responses to AZD1222 COVID-19 vaccine. Libraries were prepared by immunoSEQ multiplex PCR; TCRdb keeps only in-frame clonotypes and omits some of them. The table has roughly 120,000 clones, 88% seen once. The sequenced sample was peripheral blood, obtained 28 days after the second AZD1222 dose. These receptors came from an adult who received the AZD1222 COVID-19 vaccine.

The genes are TRBV11-2 and TRBJ2-7, with TRBD1 identical over 10 bases. V was pared by 4 bases and J by 4 bases, with 7 bases of the junction left unmatched. The CDR3 is made up of 15 amino acids. Germline-derived CDR1 and CDR2 are SGHAT and FQNNGV. The CDR3 reads CASSSTGGAEYEQYF. The CDR3 region has the DNA TGTGCCAGCAGCTCGACAGGGGGCGCGGAGTACGAGCAGTACTTC.

The gene calls are TRBV28 and TRBJ2-5; D is undetermined. The germline V and J ends were trimmed by 3 bases and 5 bases, with 10 bases remaining between them. The CDR3 loop spans 13 amino acids. The germline V gene has CDR1 MDHEN and CDR2 SYDVKM. CDR3 DNA: TGTGCCAGCAGTTTTGGCGGTATGGAGACCCAGTACTTC. Translation gives CASSFGGMETQYF.

The V call is TRBV6-4, the J call TRBJ2-2, with 9 bases matching TRBD1. CDR1 and CDR2 (germline): MRHNA, SNTAGT. Unmatched junction bases numbered 5, after V lost 0 bases and J lost 6 bases. The length of the CDR3 is 16 residues. The CDR3 DNA reads as TGTGCCAGCAGTGACTCGGACAGGGGTTTCGCCGGGGAGCTGTTTTTT. Its protein is CASSDSDRGFAGELFF.

This sequence joins TRBV6-2 or TRBV6-3 and TRBJ2-1; D gene uncertain. The V and J ends lost 5 bases and 10 bases respectively, with 15 bases between them. This CDR3 spans 13 amino acids. Germline V gene lookup returns CDR1 MNHEY and CDR2 SVGEGT. In DNA form, the CDR3 reads TGTGCCAGCAGTAGTTTTGGGCTCGGGGAGCAGTTCTTC. Its protein is CASSSFGLGEQFF.

The rearrangement links TRBV18 to TRBJ1-2; 8 bases are a match to TRBD1. The trim removed 3 bases at V and 4 bases at J, leaving 7 bases unmatched. Per germline, CDR1 KGHSH and CDR2 LQKENI. CDR3 length: 15 amino acids. This chain's CDR3 is CASSPTGAGVYGYTF. The CDR3 bases are TGTGCCAGCTCACCGACAGGGGCCGGGGTCTATGGCTACACCTTC.

For this clone: The limits of the CDR3 on the DNA are not certain, so only TCRdb's listed CDR3 is given. The rearrangement joins TRBV11-2 to TRBJ1-2; TRBD1 reflects the table's D call only, with no check against the DNA. Germline V gene sequence: CDR1 SGHAT, CDR2 FQNNGV. The CDR3 numbers 13 amino acids, ends counted. CDR3 protein: CASSFGTGISNTF.

The DNA for the CDR3 is TGTGCCAGCAGCTTAGGCGGGTCCGGGGGTACGCAGTATTTT. Its translation: CASSLGGSGGTQYF. The chain employs TRBV11-2 and TRBJ2-3; D may be TRBD2 (6 bases). The CDR3 consists of 14 residues. CDR1 and CDR2 from the germline V gene are SGHAT and FQNNGV. V lost 1 base and J lost 8, with 13 bases in between.

In nucleotides, the CDR3 is TGTGCCAGCAGCCCCTTAGTGGGAGGCTACGGTGAGCAGTTCTTC. Residues: CASSPLVGGYGEQFF. V usage is TRBV7-9 and J usage is TRBJ2-1, with D perhaps matching TRBD2 (6 bases). Trimming took off 5 bases at V and 9 bases at J, with 20 bases between the two ends. This CDR3 contains 15 residues. Germline assignment: CDR1 SEHNR and CDR2 FQNEAQ (reference sequence).

V usage is TRBV11-3 and J usage is TRBJ1-1, with a tentative D call TRBD1 (5 bases). V was pared by 1 base and J by 1 base, with 7 bases between. CDR3 length equals 14 residues. The germline V gene encodes CDR1 SGHNT and CDR2 YENEEA. CDR3 bases: TGTGCCAGCAGCTTAGGAGGACAGAACACTGAAGCTTTCTTT. It codes for CASSLGGQNTEAFF.

The chain combines TRBV6-2 or TRBV6-3 with TRBJ2-4; D gene unclear. This CDR3 has 16 residues. From germline, CDR1 is MNHEY and CDR2 SVGEGT. The germline V and J ends were trimmed by 6 bases and 6 bases, with 21 bases remaining between them. Here the CDR3 DNA reads TGTGCCAGCAGGTACCCCTCCGGGCCCCAAGGAAACATTCAGTACTTC. It translates to CASRYPSGPQGNIQYF.

This clone appeared a few times. V gene TRBV5-3 combines with J gene TRBJ1-2; the D gene is possibly TRBD1 (6 bases). TRBV5-3 is noted as an ORF with a role that remains uncertain. CDR3 length: 16 residues. V was clipped by 5 bases and J by 4 bases, with 21 bases between them. CDR3: CARSSKPDRSFYGYTF. DNA for the CDR3: TGTGCCAGAAGTTCTAAACCCGACAGGTCCTTCTATGGCTACACCTTC.

This chain connects TRBV3-1 (or the pseudogene TRBV3-2) to TRBJ1-2; 7 nucleotides match TRBD1. The CDR3 runs to 14 residues. V trimming: 4 bases; J trimming: 7 bases; junction bases outside the gene matches: 9. CDR1 and CDR2 from the germline V gene are LGHDT and YNNKEL (reference sequence). CDR3 protein: CASSLLQGTAGYTF. DNA for the CDR3: TGTGCCAGCAGCCTGCTCCAGGGGACAGCTGGCTACACCTTC.

The CDR3 region is CASSVEVGREQFF. CDR3 coding DNA: TGTGCCAGCAGCGTAGAGGTGGGTAGGGAGCAGTTCTTC. The genes are TRBV9 and TRBJ2-1, with D hard to call. V was pared by 0 bases and J by 10 bases, with 11 bases between. Germline CDR1 and CDR2: SGDLS and YYNGEE. CDR3 length equals 13 residues.

This chain uses TRBV5-1 with TRBJ1-2; unclear D gene. The CDR3 runs to 13 residues. The V and J ends lost 3 bases and 4 bases respectively, with 10 bases between them. CDR1 is SGHRS and CDR2 is YFSETQ in the germline V gene. DNA for the CDR3: TGCGCCAGCAGCTCAGATCTGGTCTATGGCTACACCTTC. Encoded protein: CASSSDLVYGYTF.

The CDR3 region has the DNA TGTGCTAGTGGTCCCGGGGGACAGGGGGTCACCGGGGAGCTGTTTTTT. Amino acids: CASGPGGQGVTGELFF. V usage is TRBV12-5 and J usage is TRBJ2-2; TRBD1 matches 11 bases. CDR3 length equals 16 residues. V trimming: 5 bases; J trimming: 4 bases; junction bases outside the gene matches: 6. Germline lookup yields CDR1 LGHNT and CDR2 FRNRAP. The whole variable domain, filled in from reference TRBV12-5 and TRBJ2-2, reads DARVTQTPRHKVTEMGQEVTMRCQPILGHNTVFWYRQTMMQGLELLAYFRNRAPLDDSGMPKDRFSAEMPDATLATLKIQPSEPRDSAVYFCASGPGGQGVTGELFFGEGSRLTVL.

This chain links TRBV18 with TRBJ1-4, with D possibly matching TRBD1 (6 bases). V gave up 6 bases and J gave up 3 bases, with 11 bases separating them. CDR1 is KGHSH and CDR2 is LQKENI in the germline V gene. This CDR3 is built from 14 residues. The CDR3 region is CASSPRGANEKLFF. The CDR3 DNA sequence: TGTGCCAGCTCCCCCAGGGGAGCTAATGAAAAACTGTTTTTT.